Below, 27 T cell receptor beta chains from the same sample are listed, as sequenced in a study of T-cell reconstitution after alpha-beta-depleted transplantation in children. This sample's TCRbeta library carried unique molecular identifier barcodes. Each CDR3 protein gets one entry after TCRdb re-called the PCR reads with MiXCR. Among 180,000 or so distinct CDR3 sequences, roughly 6.3% were seen once, and the ten largest hold under 6%. Sample: PBMCs, taken before TCRalphabeta/CD19-depleted stem cell transplant. The receptors stem from a girl under three years old with combined immunodeficiency, due to receive a stem cell transplant.

In this sample, this clonotype turned up many times. The chain is built from TRBV28 and TRBJ2-1, with TRBD2 identical over 8 bases. V shed 6 bases, J shed 7 bases, and the junction held 8 bases outside the gene matches. Per the germline V gene, CDR1 is MDHEN and CDR2 is SYDVKM. The CDR3 consists of 14 residues. The CDR3 DNA is TGTGCCAGCAGACTTCCCGGGGGGGGGAATGAGCAGTTCTTC. As protein: CASRLPGGGNEQFF.

This clonotype was recorded many times. The V call is TRBV12-5, the J call TRBJ2-1; no reliable D call. CDR3 length: 15 amino acids. V was clipped by 4 bases and J by 7 bases, with 17 bases between them. Germline CDR1 LGHNT, CDR2 FRNRAP. The CDR3 reads CASGSSRGRSNEQFF. The CDR3 DNA is TGTGCTAGTGGTTCCAGTCGAGGACGGTCAAATGAGCAGTTCTTC.

This clonotype was detected ten times or more. The rearrangement uses TRBV12-3 or TRBV12-4 and TRBJ2-1, with D unclear. Trimming took 8 bases from V and 4 from J, leaving 12 bases between them. The CDR3 totals 13 residues. CDR3 in amino acids: CASVSDTYNEQFF. In DNA, the CDR3 is TGTGCCAGCGTGAGCGACACATACAATGAGCAGTTCTTC.

In this sample, this clonotype turned up many times. The V and J genes are TRBV28 and TRBJ2-3, with D unresolved. The CDR3 consists of 14 residues. Trimming stripped 2 bases from V and 7 bases from J, with 13 bases between. Germline-derived CDR1 and CDR2 are MDHEN and SYDVKM. CDR3 coding DNA: TGTGCCAGCAGTTTACCCCCCCTACAGAATACGCAGTATTTT. Protein sequence: CASSLPPLQNTQYF.

This clonotype was detected a few times. The chain uses TRBV2 and TRBJ2-1, with 9 bases identical to TRBD1. Germline V gene sequence: CDR1 SNHLY, CDR2 FYNNEI. The CDR3 is 15 residues long. V shed 8 bases and J 3 bases; nucleotides not matched to a gene: 8. CDR3 protein: CASLWTGDDYNEQFF. The CDR3 nucleotides read TGTGCCAGCCTTTGGACAGGGGACGACTACAATGAGCAGTTCTTC.

In its sample, this clonotype was seen many times. The rearrangement uses TRBV6-1 and TRBJ1-5, with 7 positions matching TRBD1. The CDR3 is 16 residues long. The junction had 8 bases not matched to a gene; V was cut back by 6 bases and J by 0 bases. CDR1 and CDR2 (germline): MNHNS, SASEGT. CDR3 residues: CASRIGTVYSNQPQHF. The CDR3 DNA reads TGTGCCAGCAGAATAGGGACAGTCTATAGCAATCAGCCCCAGCATTTT.

This clonotype was seen repeatedly, ten times or more. J is TRBJ2-2 and V is TRBV12-3 or TRBV12-4; D not resolved. This CDR3 spans 14 amino acids. V was cut by 4 bases and J by 6 bases, with 12 bases left in between. CDR3 protein: CASSYGQISGELFF. DNA of the CDR3: TGTGCCAGCAGTTACGGGCAAATCTCCGGGGAGCTGTTTTTT.

This clonotype was counted ten times or more. The chain recombines TRBV6-5 with TRBJ1-1; 10 positions agree with TRBD1. Germline V gene sequence: CDR1 MNHEY, CDR2 SVGAGI. J was trimmed by 0 bases and V by 0 bases; bases with no gene match: 1. The CDR3 is made up of 16 amino acids. The CDR3 reads CASSYSTGGMNTEAFF. The CDR3 nucleotides read TGTGCCAGCAGTTACTCGACAGGGGGCATGAACACTGAAGCTTTCTTT.

This clonotype was seen a handful of times. This chain joins TRBV12-3 or TRBV12-4 and TRBJ2-4; the match to TRBD2 covers 13 bases. This CDR3 is 19 amino acids long. Unmatched junction bases numbered 7, after V lost 2 bases and J lost 0 bases. The CDR3 here is CASSLRTSGSWVAKNIQYF. Written as DNA, the CDR3 is TGTGCCAGCAGTTTACGGACTAGCGGGAGTTGGGTAGCCAAAAACATTCAGTACTTC.

The chain joins TRBV9 to TRBJ2-1; 10 bases agree with TRBD2. The ends lost 4 bases at V and 10 bases at J; junction bases unmatched: 8. The germline gives CDR1 SGDLS, CDR2 YYNGEE. This CDR3 has 14 residues. DNA for the CDR3: TGTGCCAGCAGCTTTGGGACTAGCGTTATCGAGCAGTTCTTC. The encoded protein is CASSFGTSVIEQFF.

This clonotype showed up many times. CDR3 sequence reads: CASSSRRTGPPYEQYF. CDR3 nucleotide sequence: TGTGCCAGCAGTTCCCGGAGGACGGGGCCCCCCTACGAGCAGTACTTC. The gene calls are TRBV28 and TRBJ2-7; D is perhaps TRBD1 or TRBD2 (5 bases each). V was cut by 4 bases and J by 2 bases, with 18 bases left in between. CDR1 is MDHEN and CDR2 is SYDVKM in the germline V gene. The CDR3 is 16 amino acids.

This clonotype was recorded many times. Written as DNA, the CDR3 is TGCGCCAGCAGCCCTATAGCGGCTGCCTACGAGCAGTACTTC. It specifies CASSPIAAAYEQYF. This chain connects TRBV4-1 to TRBJ2-7, with D maybe TRBD2 (6 bases). CDR1 MGHRA and CDR2 YSYEKL come from the germline V gene. V was pared by 4 bases and J by 2 bases, with 12 bases between. CDR3 length: 14 amino acids.

This clonotype was seen ten or more times. V gene TRBV29-1 combines with J gene TRBJ2-3; 9 bases are shared with TRBD2. Losses at the gene ends were 1 base for V and 3 bases for J; bases not matched to a gene: 8. CDR1 and CDR2 (germline): SQVTM, ANQGSEA. The CDR3 spans 16 residues. The CDR3 spells CSVEGGGGAFTDTQYF. As DNA, the CDR3 is TGCAGCGTTGAAGGGGGCGGGGGGGCTTTTACAGATACGCAGTATTTT.

This clonotype came up many times. V is TRBV20-1 and J is TRBJ2-3, with D perhaps matching TRBD1 (6 bases). Between the trimmed V and J ends, which lost 1 base and 0 bases, there was a span of 11 bases. CDR1 is DFQATT, CDR2 SNEGSKA, per germline (reference sequence). The CDR3 covers 15 residues. As DNA, the CDR3 is TGCAGTGCTAGAGCGGGACAAACTAGCACAGATACGCAGTATTTT. Translated: CSARAGQTSTDTQYF.

There are many counts of this clonotype. V usage is TRBV29-1 and J usage is TRBJ2-1; D is perhaps TRBD1 or TRBD2 (5 bases each). V lost 6 bases, J lost 0 bases, and 9 bases lay in between. The CDR3 has 13 residues. Germline CDR1 is SQVTM and CDR2 is ANQGSEA. CDR3 sequence reads: CSVVGTSYNEQFF. CDR3 coding DNA: TGCAGCGTCGTAGGGACCTCCTACAATGAGCAGTTCTTC.

This clonotype was seen many times. The CDR3 DNA follows: TGTGCCAGCAGTCCCTTACTAGCTGGGGGGGAGACCCAGTACTTC. Encoded protein: CASSPLLAGGETQYF. The chain links TRBV28 to TRBJ2-5; possibly TRBD2 for D (6 bases). The ends were cut back, 5 bases at V and 5 bases at J, with 18 bases in the middle. The length of the CDR3 is 15 residues. Germline V lookup: CDR1 MDHEN, CDR2 SYDVKM.

A few counts support this clonotype. The V call is TRBV5-6, the J call TRBJ2-7, with D possibly matching TRBD2 (7 bases). Trimming cost V 3 bases and J 7 bases, with 17 bases left between them. CDR1 and CDR2 (germline): SGHDT, YYEEEE. The CDR3 covers 14 residues. The CDR3 region has the DNA TGTGCCAGCAGCTGGAAAGAAGAGGGGGGGGAGCAGTACTTC. It encodes CASSWKEEGGEQYF.

This clonotype was observed many times. The V gene is TRBV12-3 or TRBV12-4, the J gene TRBJ2-2, with 10 nucleotides matching TRBD2. With 6 bases clipped from V and 6 bases from J, the junction kept 13 bases outside the gene matches. The CDR3 covers 17 residues. CDR3 in amino acids: CASSPLSGRLSAGELFF. CDR3 nucleotide sequence: TGTGCCAGCAGCCCCCTTAGCGGGAGGTTGTCGGCCGGGGAGCTGTTTTTT.

In this sample, this clonotype turned up many times. J is TRBJ2-2 and V is TRBV6-5; no definite D call. Germline CDR1 reads MNHEY; CDR2 reads SVGAGI. The V end lost 2 bases, the J end lost 8 bases, and 9 bases lay between the germline ends. This CDR3 contains 13 residues. Here the CDR3 reads CASSYNEEGELFF. The CDR3 DNA is TGTGCCAGCAGTTACAACGAGGAAGGGGAGCTGTTTTTT.

The sample holds one count of this clonotype. Germline is not matched at one junction end, which may reflect a read error. This chain uses TRBV3-1 with TRBJ2-2; no clear D gene. Per germline, CDR1 LGHDT and CDR2 YNNKEL (reference sequence). The CDR3 contains 17 residues. Here the CDR3 reads CASCQDSTRLNTGELFF. The DNA of the CDR3 is TGTGCCAGCTGCCAAGATTCAACCAGGTTGAACACCGGGGAGCTGTTTTTT.

This clonotype was detected many times. The chain links TRBV4-3 to TRBJ2-3; 7 nucleotides line up with TRBD2. Germline CDR1 LGHNA, CDR2 YSLEER. The V gene end was trimmed by 3 bases and the J gene end by 4 bases; junction bases not matched to a gene: 22. The CDR3 covers 20 residues. CDR3 amino acids: CASSHRGGANSGPPADTQYF. CDR3 nucleotide sequence: TGCGCCAGCAGCCATAGGGGAGGGGCGAATTCCGGGCCGCCCGCAGATACGCAGTATTTT.

This clonotype was observed many times. The rearrangement links TRBV7-9 to TRBJ2-1; D assignment may be TRBD1 or TRBD2 (5 bases each). CDR1 and CDR2 from the germline V gene are SEHNR and FQNEAQ (reference sequence). Trimming took off 1 base at V and 7 bases at J, with 14 bases between the two ends. There are 15 residues in the CDR3. CDR3 nucleotides: TGTGCCAGCAGCTTAGAGGGGACCCCCAGGAATGAGCAGTTCTTC. Translation gives CASSLEGTPRNEQFF.

This clonotype was counted at least ten times. The rearrangement joins TRBV6-2 or TRBV6-3 to TRBJ2-1; the D gene could be TRBD1 or TRBD2 (5 bases each). Per the germline V gene, CDR1 is MNHEY and CDR2 is SVGEGT. The CDR3 has 17 amino acids. Trimming left V 5 bases short and J 4 bases short, with 21 bases between. CDR3 DNA sequence: TGTGCCAGCAGTCCCATGGGCCCAGCGGACACTTACAATGAGCAGTTCTTC. Translating it yields CASSPMGPADTYNEQFF.

This clonotype was observed many times. This rearrangement joins TRBV5-1 to TRBJ1-1, with unresolved D. Germline V lookup: CDR1 SGHRS, CDR2 YFSETQ. V gave up 9 bases and J gave up 1 base, with 16 bases separating them. The CDR3 totals 14 residues. The CDR3 region has the DNA TGCGCCACCGTCATTTTTCCGGGGAACACTGAAGCTTTCTTT. It yields the protein CATVIFPGNTEAFF.

Notes on this clonotype: Since a much larger clone is just one base distant, this may be a read error. CDR3 sequence reads: CASNVGYSYNGQFF. CDR3 DNA: TGTGCCAGCAACGTGGGTTACTCCTACAATGGGCAGTTCTTC. V gene TRBV12-3 or TRBV12-4 combines with J gene TRBJ2-1; no definite D call. This CDR3 contains 14 residues.

In this sample, this clonotype turned up many times. This chain uses TRBV15 with TRBJ1-1; no clear D gene. From germline, CDR1 is LNHNV and CDR2 YYDKDF (reference sequence). The CDR3 contains 16 residues. V was cut by 1 base and J by 6 bases, with 18 bases left in between. CDR3 sequence reads: CATSRVISWVGAEAFF. For the CDR3, the DNA is TGTGCCACCAGCAGAGTTATTTCGTGGGTCGGCGCTGAAGCTTTCTTT.

This clonotype was seen repeatedly, ten times or more. This CDR3 is CASSQTGTGIHEQYF. CDR3 DNA: TGCGCCAGCAGCCAGACCGGGACAGGGATCCACGAGCAGTACTTC. The chain has TRBV4-3 and TRBJ2-7; TRBD1 matches at 9 bases. The CDR3 contains 15 residues. V shed 3 bases, J shed 5 bases, and the junction held 8 bases outside the gene matches. CDR1 is LGHNA, CDR2 YSLEER, per germline.